The sequence of this T cell receptor beta chain was determined in a study of shared clonotypes between healthy human individuals. Both subsets, CD45RA+ naive and CD45RA-negative memory, were split from the CD4+ cells. Germline loops: CDR1 MNHEY, CDR2 SVGAGI. V was clipped by 10 bases and J by 0 bases, with 9 bases between them. The CDR3 sequence is 12 residues long. General observations from the study: Among non-shared clonotypes, generation probabilities were lower than among those shared by all four donors.

Assay: immunoSEQ multiplex PCR; the TCRdb copy retains only in-frame clones and omits some. The top ten clones hold 0.35% to 0.45% of a sample with 2.3 million or so clones, roughly 93% of them seen once. This clone came up once. What it binds is unknown. This receptor was taken from a man aged 18 to 35 in good health. Some clones in this sample may be carry-over from other donors' samples. Sequenced input: naive CD4+ T cells from PBMCs. Regarding subset: CD45RA+ positively selected. The chain recombines TRBV6-5 with TRBJ1-2; D not certain. CDR3 protein: CATLGPNYGYTF. The CDR3 coding sequence is TGTGCCACCCTGGGCCCTAACTATGGCTACACCTTC.